These 18 T cell receptor beta chains were all obtained from the same sample, sequenced in a study of T cell responses to AZD1222 COVID-19 vaccine. The data were produced by immunoSEQ multiplex PCR, yet TCRdb's version contains in-frame clones alone and is incomplete. The table shows 120,000 or so clones, with roughly 88% occurring only once. The input for sequencing was peripheral blood, taken 28 days after the second AZD1222 dose. These receptors were taken from an adult who received the AZD1222 COVID-19 vaccine.

The chain links TRBV3-1 (or the pseudogene TRBV3-2) to TRBJ1-1; TRBD1 is a possible D gene (5 bases). The germline V and J ends were trimmed by 3 bases and 8 bases, with 7 bases remaining between them. Germline CDR1 reads LGHDT; CDR2 reads YNNKEL (reference sequence). The length of the CDR3 is 11 residues. The CDR3 spells CASSQGREAFF. The CDR3 coding sequence is TGTGCCAGCAGCCAGGGGCGGGAAGCTTTCTTT.

This clone appeared a single time. V and J are TRBV11-3 and TRBJ2-7; weak D call: TRBD2 (6 bases). This CDR3 region has 15 residues. Germline assignment: CDR1 SGHNT and CDR2 YENEEA. Trimming took 7 bases from V and 3 from J, leaving 19 bases between them. The DNA of the CDR3 is TGTGCCAGCACTCGACTGGACGGGGGATACTACGAGCAGTACTTC. Its protein is CASTRLDGGYYEQYF.

The chain couples TRBV7-6 to TRBJ1-1; D might be TRBD1 (5 bases). CDR1 and CDR2 (germline): SGHVS, FNYEAQ. The CDR3 length is 15 residues. V was cut by 6 bases and J by 1 base, with 15 bases left in between. CDR3: CASSPTRQKNTEAFF. CDR3 sequence (DNA): TGTGCCAGCAGTCCTACCAGACAGAAGAACACTGAAGCTTTCTTT.

This rearrangement joins TRBV15 to TRBJ2-1; perhaps TRBD1 as D (5 bases). Trimming cost V 0 bases and J 15 bases, with 24 bases left between them. Germline-derived CDR1 and CDR2 are LNHNV and YYDKDF (reference sequence). This CDR3 region has 16 residues. CDR3 nucleotide sequence: TGTGCCACCAGCAGAGATAGGGTGACAGCCGGATCACGTCGGTTCTTC. Translating it yields CATSRDRVTAGSRRFF.

CDR3 amino acids: CASSESGGRGDTQYF. The CDR3, as DNA: TGCGCCAGCAGTGAGTCGGGGGGGCGAGGAGATACGCAGTATTTT. The genes are TRBV10-1 and TRBJ2-3; TRBD2 is a possible D gene (7 bases). Germline V gene sequence: CDR1 WNHNN, CDR2 SYGVQD (reference sequence). V was shortened by 0 bases and J by 5 bases, with 12 bases between the two germline ends. This CDR3 is 15 amino acids long.

This rearrangement joins TRBV10-3 to TRBJ2-7; 10 bases agree with TRBD2. Looked up from germline, CDR1 is ENHRY and CDR2 is SYGVKD. V lost 4 bases, J lost 5 bases, and 5 bases stayed unmatched. This CDR3 region has 14 residues. The CDR3 spells CAISGGLAVNEQYF. In DNA, the CDR3 is TGTGCCATCAGTGGCGGACTAGCGGTGAACGAGCAGTACTTC.

The chain recombines TRBV4-1 with TRBJ2-1, with 8 bases that match TRBD2. The CDR3 has 16 amino acids. Germline V gene lookup returns CDR1 MGHRA and CDR2 YSYEKL. The ends lost 2 bases at V and 7 bases at J; junction bases unmatched: 10. The CDR3 coding sequence is TGCGCCAGCAGCCAACGGGGAATAGCGGGGATAAATGAGCAGTTCTTC. Protein: CASSQRGIAGINEQFF.

The chain carries TRBV29-1 and TRBJ2-1, with 8 positions matching TRBD2. Trimming at V came to 4 bases and at J to 12 bases, leaving 8 bases not matched to a gene. Germline loops: CDR1 SQVTM, CDR2 ANQGSEA. The CDR3 runs to 12 residues. Here the CDR3 DNA reads TGCAGCGTTGTAGTAGCGGGGTATCGGCAGTTCTTC. This encodes CSVVVAGYRQFF.

This sequence joins TRBV3-1 (or the pseudogene TRBV3-2) and TRBJ2-1, with D possibly being TRBD2 (6 bases). Trimming took 6 bases from V and 4 from J, leaving 10 bases between them. CDR1 is LGHDT and CDR2 is YNNKEL in the germline V gene (reference sequence). This CDR3 is 13 amino acids long. In DNA form, the CDR3 reads TGTGCCAGCAGTCCCCGGGGGTACAATGAGCAGTTCTTC. It codes for CASSPRGYNEQFF.

This clone came up once. The V call is TRBV6-5, the J call TRBJ2-1, with TRBD2 matching over 11 bases. This CDR3 region has 14 residues. From germline, CDR1 is MNHEY and CDR2 SVGAGI. V shed 6 bases, J shed 7 bases, and the junction held 5 bases outside the gene matches. The DNA of the CDR3 is TGTGCCAGCAGATTAGCGGGGGGGCGGAATGAGCAGTTCTTC. Protein: CASRLAGGRNEQFF.

The gene calls are TRBV27 and TRBJ1-1; 7 bases line up with TRBD1. The CDR3 spans 14 residues. Per the germline V gene, CDR1 is MNHEY and CDR2 is SMNVEV (reference sequence). With 2 bases clipped from V and 3 bases from J, the junction kept 3 bases outside the gene matches. The CDR3 nucleotides read TGTGCCAGCAGTTTAGCAGGGGGGTACACTGAAGCTTTCTTT. Translated: CASSLAGGYTEAFF.

V and J are TRBV27 and TRBJ1-6; TRBD1 is a possible D gene (5 bases). The V gene's germline CDR1 is MNHEY and CDR2 SMNVEV (reference sequence). The ends were cut back, 8 bases at V and 6 bases at J, with 11 bases in the middle. The CDR3 extends over 13 amino acids. This CDR3 is CASRDRPNSPLHF. The CDR3 DNA reads TGTGCCAGCCGGGACCGCCCTAATTCACCCCTCCACTTT.

The genes are TRBV20-1 and TRBJ1-5; perhaps TRBD1 as D (5 bases). Germline V gives CDR1 DFQATT, CDR2 SNEGSKA (reference sequence). The CDR3 consists of 14 residues. With 3 bases removed from V and 7 bases from J, the gap between germline ends came to 16 bases. This CDR3 reads CSASMGTPIQPQHF. DNA of the CDR3: TGCAGTGCTAGTATGGGGACCCCAATCCAGCCCCAGCATTTT.

This clone was counted a single time. The chain couples TRBV4-1 to TRBJ1-2; unclear D gene. CDR1 is MGHRA, CDR2 YSYEKL, per germline. The V gene lost 1 base and the J gene lost 5 bases, with 11 bases spanning the gap. This CDR3 has 14 residues. The CDR3 region is CASSQVGSWYGYTF. The CDR3 nucleotides are TGCGCCAGCAGCCAAGTAGGTAGTTGGTATGGCTACACCTTC.

V is TRBV19 and J is TRBJ1-6; TRBD1 matches 10 bases. After removal of 6 bases from V and 8 bases from J, the junction contained 7 bases not matched to a gene. The CDR3 has 15 residues. Germline V gives CDR1 LNHDA, CDR2 SQIVND (reference sequence). CDR3 protein: CASSQTGGDDSPLHF. CDR3 nucleotide sequence: TGTGCCAGTAGCCAGACAGGGGGCGACGATTCACCCCTCCACTTT.

The gene calls are TRBV9 and TRBJ1-4; weak D call: TRBD1 (5 bases). This CDR3 comprises 14 residues. The germline V gene has CDR1 SGDLS and CDR2 YYNGEE. V lost 3 bases and J 7 bases, leaving 13 bases between the germline ends. The CDR3 region is CASSEERDFEKLFF. In DNA, the CDR3 is TGTGCCAGCAGCGAGGAAAGGGACTTTGAAAAACTGTTTTTT.

This chain links TRBV29-1 with TRBJ2-1, with 12 bases fitting TRBD2. Germline CDR1 reads SQVTM; CDR2 reads ANQGSEA. The CDR3 runs 15 residues. Losses at the gene ends were 6 bases for V and 0 bases for J; bases not matched to a gene: 3. The CDR3, as DNA: TGCAGCGTCGGACTAGCGGGGAGCTCCTACAATGAGCAGTTCTTC. This gives the protein CSVGLAGSSYNEQFF.

This chain joins TRBV14 and TRBJ2-1, with no clear D. From germline, CDR1 is SGHDN and CDR2 FVKESK. The CDR3 is made up of 13 amino acids. V lost 3 bases and J lost 3, with 6 bases in between. Here the CDR3 reads CASSQAVYNEQFF. The CDR3 DNA follows: TGTGCCAGCAGCCAGGCTGTCTACAATGAGCAGTTCTTC.